What follows is one T cell receptor (beta chain) and its context. What this receptor recognizes is not known. Nothing much larger sits one base from this clone, and base qualities are not available. The sample belongs to a study of shared clonotypes between healthy human individuals (dated by TCRdb to between 2020 and 2021). The study in broad terms: A couple of women and three men aged 18 to 49 years were included in the cohort. For each donor, CD4 naive and CD4 memory were each run on three plates, CD8 naive on two plates, and CD8 memory on one plate. Blood TCR repertoires of several healthy adults were deeply sequenced to estimate repertoire size and the extent of clonotype sharing between individuals. Libraries were prepared and TCR repertoires were sequenced by different laboratories using diverse techniques, in order to increase sequencing depth and limit assay-specific biases. Each donor's leukapheresis produced roughly between roughly 0.85 and 9.5 billion PBMCs. Study-level results and caveats: Pairwise subsampling indicated that sequencing depth was expected to affect the degree of clonotype sharing among donors. Higher generation probabilities were observed for clonotypes shared by all four sorted-subset donors than for non-shared clonotypes. Rarefaction of sorted-subset datasets indicated incomplete sequencing despite the large sequencing depth. When a handful of donors were compared, the shared fraction of clonotypes was about 5.5% for naive CD4, approximately 3.5% for naive CD8, more than 2% for memory CD4, and less than 0.5% for memory CD8. Larger estimated clonotype richness was generally found for naive subsets than for memory subsets. The small number of donors limited the genetic and exposure-history diversity represented. Only blood was sampled, and tissue TCR repertoires likely differ from those in blood.

The junction carries 19 bases between V and J, which are trimmed by 6 bases and 6 bases respectively. The CDR3 has 15 amino acids, counting the end cysteine and phenylalanine. Only the CDR3 part of the read is kept: 45 bases, read in frame from the first base. As encoded in the germline V gene, CDR1 is SGHTS while CDR2 is YDEGEE. CD8 naive samples consisted of CD45RO-negative cells that were positively selected for CCR7, yielding a CD45RA+CCR7+ population without TemRA cells. Donors were healthy HIV-negative adults with no recently reported acute infections or vaccinations. All donors were Caucasian adults living in Nashville, Tennessee, USA. Blood was obtained by leukapheresis, after which PBMCs were separated by Ficoll-Histopaque density gradient centrifugation and cryopreserved in liquid nitrogen vapor phase. Analytical flow cytometry was used to check the purity and quantity of every magnetically sorted T cell population. Genomic DNA was isolated from every sorted fraction and measured by UV absorbance on a Nanodrop 2000c.

TCR CDR3 regions were amplified from genomic DNA by multiplex PCR using the deep immunoSEQ assay. For each cell subset, the extracted genomic DNA was distributed evenly across all wells of several immunoSEQ 96-well plates, and each plate served as one replicate. Each replicate PCR for sorted subsets received about 220 ng genomic DNA, equal to tens of thousands of T cell genomes. Purified libraries were measured with a Qubit 3.0 fluorometer, size-checked on a Bioanalyzer 2100, and measured again with the KAPA Library Quantification kit. A separate single-read 150-cycle Illumina NextSeq 550 flow cell was used to sequence each immunoSEQ 96-well plate. As for how the authors treated the data: Because the immunoSEQ output included only junctional sequences and no quality scores, the filtering could not be the same as the filtering used for full-length reads. Sequences were annotated with PyIR, a Python wrapper for IgBLAST v1.9, using IMGT germline references to assign V/J genes and CDR3. Reads were removed for weak V/J assignments (E-value above 1e-6), missing CDR3, stop codons, out-of-frame junctions, or ambiguous translated residues. V3J clonotypes were defined as sequences sharing the same inferred V gene, J gene, and CDR3 amino acid sequence. To compute the percentage overlap between repertoires, the number of shared unique clonotypes was divided by the size of the smaller repertoire. Repertoire richness was assessed with RTK rarefaction, the Chao1 estimator, and Recon v2.1 estimates of unobserved clonotypes. Generation probabilities for all TCRbeta clonotypes obtained by the gDNA method from several donors were computed using OLGA. This is the immuneACCESS table as TCRdb keeps it, with only in-frame sequences that have V and J called. A part of the clones is gone; compared with another copy, unresolved V genes explain less than half, and the rest is unexplained. V and J calls and clone size are as listed in that table; D and trimming were resolved from the DNA. Here the sample has over 2,000,000 clones; just over 90% occur a single time. Approximately 1.7% of the sample belongs to the ten largest clones.

The specimen was naive CD8+ T cells from PBMCs. According to the study, the label for this sample's cell subset or site signals: CD45RA+CCR7+. The clonotype comes from a man aged 18 to 30 in good health. Some clones in this sample may be carry-over from other donors' samples. The V and J genes are TRBV5-8 and TRBJ1-5, with TRBD1 as a weak D call on 6 bases. Read as DNA, the sequence is TGTGCCAGCATCAAAGAGGGCAGGGGAGGTCAGCCCCAGCATTTT. It is translated as CASIKEGRGGQPQHF.